This is a list of T cell receptor beta chains from one sample in a study of CD8 T cells in ankylosing spondylitis. TCRdb reprocessed the 5' RACE reads via MiXCR and lists one record per CDR3 protein. The table has approximately 540,000 distinct CDR3 sequences, about 13% seen once. The sequencing input was blood, either unsorted or a sorted T cell fraction (not recorded which). These receptors were collected from a male donor with ankylosing spondylitis. CDR3s include the opening cysteine and the closing phenylalanine or tryptophan. Fields, in order: clone size, V gene, D gene, J gene, CDR3 length, CDR3 DNA, CDR3 protein. A D gene is named only where the DNA matches it firmly. Expanded clones get a size class; other rows say once, few or many, or leave the size out.

clone_size: many; v_call: TRBV12-3/TRBV12-4; d_call: NA; j_call: TRBJ1-4; cdr3_length: 13; cdr3_nt: TGTGCCAGCAGTTTTTCCGGCCGGGAAAAACTGTTTTTT; cdr3_aa: CASSFSGREKLFF
clone_size: few; v_call: TRBV20-1; d_call: TRBD2; j_call: TRBJ2-3; cdr3_length: 14; cdr3_nt: TGCAGTGCGCAGGCGGGAGGGCCCGGAGATACGCAGTATTTT; cdr3_aa: CSAQAGGPGDTQYF
clone_size: NA; v_call: TRBV3-1; d_call: NA; j_call: TRBJ1-2; cdr3_length: 18; cdr3_nt: TGTGCCAGCAGCCAAGATATGGGGGCGGGGGGCTCGAACTATGGCTACACCTTC; cdr3_aa: CASSQDMGAGGSNYGYTF
clone_size: NA; v_call: TRBV12-5; d_call: NA; j_call: TRBJ2-2; cdr3_length: 12; cdr3_nt: TGTGCTAGTGGCCCGGGCCCCGGGGAGCTGTTTTTT; cdr3_aa: CASGPGPGELFF
clone_size: few; v_call: TRBV14; d_call: NA; j_call: TRBJ2-6; cdr3_length: 16; cdr3_nt: TGTGCCAGCCAGAAAACCACAGTCTCTGGGGCCAACGTCCTGACTTTC; cdr3_aa: CASQKTTVSGANVLTF
clone_size: NA; v_call: TRBV7-8; d_call: NA; j_call: TRBJ1-3; cdr3_length: 15; cdr3_nt: TGTGCCAGCAGCTTAAACCTTAATACTGGAAACACCATATATTTT; cdr3_aa: CASSLNLNTGNTIYF
clone_size: once; v_call: TRBV5-1; d_call: NA; j_call: TRBJ2-3; cdr3_length: 15; cdr3_nt: TGCGCCAGCAGCTTGGCAACGGGAGTCCCCGATACGCAGTATTTT; cdr3_aa: CASSLATGVPDTQYF
clone_size: few; v_call: TRBV5-1; d_call: TRBD1; j_call: TRBJ2-5; cdr3_length: 16; cdr3_nt: TGCGCCAGCAGCTCCGGGACAGGGAGCTTTTCCGAGACCCAGTACTTC; cdr3_aa: CASSSGTGSFSETQYF
clone_size: NA; v_call: TRBV7-9; d_call: NA; j_call: TRBJ2-1; cdr3_length: 13; cdr3_nt: TGTGCCAGCAGCTTAGTATTAGCAGGCGAGCAGTTCTTC; cdr3_aa: CASSLVLAGEQFF
clone_size: NA; v_call: TRBV10-3; d_call: TRBD2; j_call: TRBJ2-3; cdr3_length: 16; cdr3_nt: TGTGCCATCAGTGAGGGGGCTAGCGGGAGCACAGATACGCAGTATTTT; cdr3_aa: CAISEGASGSTDTQYF
clone_size: few; v_call: TRBV10-3; d_call: NA; j_call: TRBJ2-1; cdr3_length: 16; cdr3_nt: TGTGCCATCAGTGAGTCTGGCGAGAGCTCCTACAATGAGCAGTTCTTC; cdr3_aa: CAISESGESSYNEQFF
clone_size: NA; v_call: TRBV5-6; d_call: NA; j_call: TRBJ2-3; cdr3_length: 14; cdr3_nt: TGTGCCAGCAGCCTCAGAACCCGGAGGGATACGCAGTATTTT; cdr3_aa: CASSLRTRRDTQYF
clone_size: NA; v_call: TRBV12-3/TRBV12-4; d_call: NA; j_call: TRBJ1-6; cdr3_length: 14; cdr3_nt: TGTGCCAGCAGTTTAGGGGGACACGGAAATCCCCTCCACTTT; cdr3_aa: CASSLGGHGNPLHF
clone_size: few; v_call: TRBV7-9; d_call: TRBD2; j_call: TRBJ2-1; cdr3_length: 15; cdr3_nt: TGTGCCAGCAGCTTAGTGCTAGCGGGAGCTGATGAGCAGTTCTTC; cdr3_aa: CASSLVLAGADEQFF
clone_size: NA; v_call: TRBV24-1; d_call: NA; j_call: TRBJ2-1; cdr3_length: 12; cdr3_nt: TGTGCCACCAGTGATTATAAGAATGAGCAGTTCTTC; cdr3_aa: CATSDYKNEQFF
clone_size: few; v_call: TRBV6-2/TRBV6-3; d_call: NA; j_call: TRBJ1-3; cdr3_length: 15; cdr3_nt: TGTGCCAGCCGACCGGACCGTTTGACTGGAAACACCATATATTTT; cdr3_aa: CASRPDRLTGNTIYF
clone_size: NA; v_call: TRBV30; d_call: TRBD2; j_call: TRBJ2-5; cdr3_length: 16; cdr3_nt: TGTGCCTGGAGTGTACTTGGACTAGCGGTGAGGGAGACCCAGTACTTC; cdr3_aa: CAWSVLGLAVRETQYF
clone_size: few; v_call: TRBV6-1; d_call: TRBD2; j_call: TRBJ2-1; cdr3_length: 14; cdr3_nt: TGTGCCACCACGACTAGCGGCTCCTACAATGAGCAGTTCTTC; cdr3_aa: CATTTSGSYNEQFF
clone_size: few; v_call: TRBV10-1; d_call: NA; j_call: TRBJ2-1; cdr3_length: 14; cdr3_nt: TGCGCCAGCAGCGCAGGGGCCGGCTACAATGAGCAGTTCTTC; cdr3_aa: CASSAGAGYNEQFF
clone_size: few; v_call: TRBV5-1; d_call: TRBD1; j_call: TRBJ1-1; cdr3_length: 17; cdr3_nt: TGCGCCAGCAGCCCACGGGGACAGGGGGATTGGAACACTGAAGCTTTCTTT; cdr3_aa: CASSPRGQGDWNTEAFF